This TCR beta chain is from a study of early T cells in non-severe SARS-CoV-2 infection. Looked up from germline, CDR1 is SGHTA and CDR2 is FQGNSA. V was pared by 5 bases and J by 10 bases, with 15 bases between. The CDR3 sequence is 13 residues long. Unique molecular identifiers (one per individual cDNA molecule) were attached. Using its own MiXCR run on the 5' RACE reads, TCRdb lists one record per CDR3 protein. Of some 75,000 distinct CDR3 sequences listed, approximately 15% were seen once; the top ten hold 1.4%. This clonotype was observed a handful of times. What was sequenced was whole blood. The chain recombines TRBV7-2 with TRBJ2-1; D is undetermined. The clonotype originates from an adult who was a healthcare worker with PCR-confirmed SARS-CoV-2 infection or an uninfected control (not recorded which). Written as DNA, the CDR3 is TGTGCCAGCAGCGAAGTGGCCTATAGGGAGCAGTTCTTC. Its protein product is CASSEVAYREQFF.